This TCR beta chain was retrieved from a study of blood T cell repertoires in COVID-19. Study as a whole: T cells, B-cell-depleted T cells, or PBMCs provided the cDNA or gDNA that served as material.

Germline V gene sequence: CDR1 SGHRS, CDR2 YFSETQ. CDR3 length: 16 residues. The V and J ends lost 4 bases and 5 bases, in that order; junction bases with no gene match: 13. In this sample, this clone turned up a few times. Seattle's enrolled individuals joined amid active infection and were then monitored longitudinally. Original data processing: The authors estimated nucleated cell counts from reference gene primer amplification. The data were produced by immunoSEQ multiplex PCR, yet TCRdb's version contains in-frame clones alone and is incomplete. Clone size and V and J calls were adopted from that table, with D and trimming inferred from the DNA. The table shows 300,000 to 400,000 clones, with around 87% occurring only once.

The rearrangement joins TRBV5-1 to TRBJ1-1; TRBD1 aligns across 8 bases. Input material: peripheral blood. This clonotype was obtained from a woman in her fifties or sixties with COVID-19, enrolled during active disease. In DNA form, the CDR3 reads TGCGCCAGCAGCGCCCGACAGGGGAACTCGGGGACTGAAGCTTTCTTT. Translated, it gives CASSARQGNSGTEAFF. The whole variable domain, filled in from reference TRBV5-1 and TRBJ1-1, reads KAGVTQTPRYLIKTRGQQVTLSCSPISGHRSVSWYQQTPGQGLQFLFEYFSETQRNKGNFPGRFSGRQFSNSRSEMNVSTLELGDSALYLCASSARQGNSGTEAFFGQGTRLTVV.